The 8 T cell receptor beta chains reported below all come from one sample, sequenced in a study of Ad26.COV2.S vaccination and SARS-CoV-2 variants. Treatment meaning: roughly 18 received Ad26.COV2.S at low or high dose, single or two shots; several received placebo; per-sample allocation not given. Specimen acquisition occurred on day 63 following the initial vaccine or placebo injection. Method: immunoSEQ multiplex PCR; TCRdb's copy keeps in-frame clones and lacks some. The sample has fewer than 500,000 clones, less than 95% seen once. Sequenced here: peripheral blood, sampled in a trial of Ad26.COV2.S vaccine versus placebo. The receptors were gathered from a person between 18 and 60 years old who received the Ad26.COV2.S COVID-19 vaccine or a placebo.

The gene calls are TRBV5-1 and TRBJ2-1, with 14 bases identical to TRBD2. Germline CDR1 is SGHRS and CDR2 is YFSETQ. The V gene end was trimmed by 1 base and the J gene end by 9 bases; junction bases not matched to a gene: 6. This CDR3 is built from 16 residues. CDR3 in amino acids: CASSLQTSGRDGEQFF. The CDR3 DNA reads as TGCGCCAGCAGCTTGCAGACTAGCGGGAGGGATGGTGAGCAGTTCTTC.

The gene calls are TRBV11-3 and TRBJ2-1; TRBD2 matches 12 bases. With 1 base clipped from V and 7 bases from J, the junction kept 11 bases outside the gene matches. The germline gives CDR1 SGHNT, CDR2 YENEEA. The CDR3 covers 18 residues. The CDR3 sequence is CASSLVLAGGPSENEQFF. The CDR3 DNA sequence: TGTGCCAGCAGCTTAGTGCTAGCGGGAGGGCCGTCTGAGAATGAGCAGTTCTTC.

The chain links TRBV10-3 to TRBJ1-5, with a possible D match to TRBD1 (6 bases). The ends were cut back, 5 bases at V and 6 bases at J, with 14 bases in the middle. There are 14 residues in the CDR3. The germline V gene encodes CDR1 ENHRY and CDR2 SYGVKD. CDR3 in amino acids: CAISSTGSVQPQHF. The DNA of the CDR3 is TGTGCCATCAGTTCAACAGGGTCGGTTCAGCCCCAGCATTTT.

V usage is TRBV5-1 and J usage is TRBJ2-1; D is unclear. Germline lookup yields CDR1 SGHRS and CDR2 YFSETQ. Trimming cost V 6 bases and J 6 bases, with 7 bases left between them. The CDR3 has 11 amino acids. The CDR3 DNA is TGCGCCAGCACCCTGACCAATGAGCAGTTCTTC. It yields the protein CASTLTNEQFF.

The chain has TRBV9 and TRBJ2-7; 7 nucleotides match TRBD2. Germline V gene data show CDR1 as SGDLS and CDR2 as YYNGEE. The V segment lost 0 bases and the J segment 2 bases; nucleotides outside the gene matches: 5. The CDR3 is made up of 15 amino acids. CDR3 amino acids: CASSVAGTTTYEQYF. The CDR3 coding sequence is TGTGCCAGCAGCGTAGCGGGGACTACCACCTACGAGCAGTACTTC. Using reference TRBV9 and TRBJ2-7 for the parts outside the CDR3, the full variable domain is DSGVTQTPKHLITATGQRVTLRCSPRSGDLSVYWYQQSLDQGLQFLIQYYNGEERAKGNILERFSAQQFPDLHSELNLSSLELGDSALYFCASSVAGTTTYEQYFGPGTRLTVT.

CDR3: CASSRDRGRGEAFF. The CDR3 nucleotides read TGTGCCAGCAGCCGGGACAGGGGGAGGGGTGAAGCTTTCTTT. V and J are TRBV6-5 and TRBJ1-1; 11 positions match TRBD1. Germline CDR1 reads MNHEY; CDR2 reads SVGAGI. V shed 6 bases and J 7 bases; nucleotides not matched to a gene: 7. The CDR3 is made up of 14 amino acids.

The V gene is TRBV6-2 or TRBV6-3, the J gene TRBJ1-1; D remains ambiguous. The CDR3 spans 13 residues. V was pared by 2 bases and J by 1 base, with 5 bases between. The V gene's germline CDR1 is MNHEY and CDR2 SVGEGT. In DNA form, the CDR3 reads TGTGCCAGCAGTTACACCCAGAACACTGAAGCTTTCTTT. It codes for CASSYTQNTEAFF.

V and J are TRBV19 and TRBJ2-6; D remains unclear. The ends were cut back, 1 base at V and 0 bases at J, with 4 bases in the middle. Germline V gene data show CDR1 as LNHDA and CDR2 as SQIVND (reference sequence). This CDR3 has 15 amino acids. The chain's CDR3 is CASSIGPSGANVLTF. The CDR3 DNA follows: TGTGCCAGTAGTATAGGTCCCTCTGGGGCCAACGTCCTGACTTTC.